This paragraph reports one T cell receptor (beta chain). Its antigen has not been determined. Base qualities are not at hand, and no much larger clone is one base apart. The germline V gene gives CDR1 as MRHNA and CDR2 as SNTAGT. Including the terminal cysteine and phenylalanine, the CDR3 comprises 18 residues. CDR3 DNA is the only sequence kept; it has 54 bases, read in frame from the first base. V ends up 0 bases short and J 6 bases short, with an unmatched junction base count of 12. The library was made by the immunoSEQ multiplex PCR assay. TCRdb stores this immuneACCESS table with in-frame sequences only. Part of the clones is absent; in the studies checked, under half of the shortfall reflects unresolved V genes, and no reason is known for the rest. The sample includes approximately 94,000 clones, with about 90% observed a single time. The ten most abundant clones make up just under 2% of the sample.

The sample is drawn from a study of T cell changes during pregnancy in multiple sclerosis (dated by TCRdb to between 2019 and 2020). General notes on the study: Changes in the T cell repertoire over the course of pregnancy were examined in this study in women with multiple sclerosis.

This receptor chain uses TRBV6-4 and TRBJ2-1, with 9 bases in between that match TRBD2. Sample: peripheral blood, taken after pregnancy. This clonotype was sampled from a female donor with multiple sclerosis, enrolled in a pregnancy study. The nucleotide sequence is TGTGCCAGCAGTGACTCGAGTGGCGCGGGGGGGGTAAGCAATGAGCAGTTCTTC. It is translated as CASSDSSGAGGVSNEQFF.